The entry that follows covers one T cell receptor beta chain sequence. This CDR3 has 15 residues. The germline V and J ends were trimmed by 0 bases and 5 bases, with 13 bases remaining between them. CDR1 is MNHEY, CDR2 SVGAGI, per germline. This table comes from immunoSEQ multiplex PCR, and its TCRdb copy is limited to in-frame clones, with some not included. This sample has roughly 43,000 clones, with around nine tenths found just once. This entry is derived from a study of ipilimumab plus nivolumab after autologous stem cell transplantation. Material: PBMCs, obtained in a trial of ipilimumab plus nivolumab as post-transplant consolidation. This TCR was recovered from a male donor with multiple myeloma. V is TRBV6-5 and J is TRBJ1-2, with D perhaps matching TRBD1 (5 bases). The CDR3 region has the DNA TGTGCCAGCAGTTACTCGGGAAATAAGGGGTATGGCTACACCTTC. This sequence encodes CASSYSGNKGYGYTF.